The rows below give T cell receptor beta chains drawn from one sample of a study of blood T cell repertoires in COVID-19. Repertoires were generated with immunoSEQ multiplex PCR, while TCRdb's copy carries only in-frame clones and drops some. The table has around 100,000 clones, around nine tenths seen once; the top ten hold around 4.6%. What was sequenced was peripheral blood. These receptors were obtained from a man between 40 and 49 years old with acute or convalescent COVID-19. Each CDR3 is given with its conserved first and last residue. The D gene is left open where the match is weak. Clone size appears in some rows only: once, few, many, or a class for an expanded clone.

d_gene: TRBD2
v_gene: TRBV6-1
abundance: NA
len: 18
j_gene: TRBJ2-7
CDR3aa: CASSGGSGRVGETYEQYF
CDR3nt: TGTGCCAGCAGTGGCGGTAGCGGGAGGGTAGGCGAAACCTACGAGCAGTACTTC

d_gene: NA
v_gene: TRBV18
abundance: NA
len: 15
j_gene: TRBJ1-1
CDR3aa: CASSQGGLGGTEAFF
CDR3nt: TGTGCCAGCTCCCAAGGAGGCCTCGGAGGCACTGAAGCTTTCTTT

d_gene: NA
v_gene: TRBV7-2
abundance: NA
len: 17
j_gene: TRBJ2-7
CDR3aa: CASSLETGTLSSYEQYF
CDR3nt: TGTGCCAGCAGCTTAGAAACCGGGACTCTAAGCTCCTACGAGCAGTACTTC

d_gene: NA
v_gene: TRBV13
abundance: NA
len: 15
j_gene: TRBJ2-5
CDR3aa: CASSLGGGPQETQYF
CDR3nt: TGTGCCAGCAGCTTAGGCGGGGGGCCTCAAGAGACCCAGTACTTC

d_gene: TRBD1
v_gene: TRBV7-9
abundance: NA
len: 17
j_gene: TRBJ1-4
CDR3aa: CASSSRDRGPLNEKLFF
CDR3nt: TGTGCCAGCAGCTCCCGGGACAGGGGGCCGCTTAATGAAAAACTGTTTTTT

d_gene: TRBD2
v_gene: TRBV2
abundance: NA
len: 15
j_gene: TRBJ2-5
CDR3aa: CASSDNSGGGETQYF
CDR3nt: TGTGCCAGCAGTGATAATAGCGGGGGAGGAGAGACCCAGTACTTC

d_gene: TRBD1
v_gene: TRBV5-1
abundance: few
len: 16
j_gene: TRBJ1-6
CDR3aa: CASSTRTGGSYSPLHF
CDR3nt: TGCGCCAGCAGCACTAGGACAGGGGGAAGTTATTCACCCCTCCACTTT

d_gene: TRBD1
v_gene: TRBV27
abundance: NA
len: 19
j_gene: TRBJ1-1
CDR3aa: CASSSLRTGFEVSGAEAFF
CDR3nt: TGTGCCAGCAGTTCATTACGGACAGGGTTCGAGGTTTCTGGAGCTGAAGCTTTCTTT

d_gene: NA
v_gene: TRBV6-5
abundance: NA
len: 15
j_gene: TRBJ1-1
CDR3aa: CASTIITGGADEAFF
CDR3nt: TGTGCCAGCACCATCATAACGGGAGGGGCTGATGAAGCTTTCTTT

d_gene: NA
v_gene: TRBV6-5
abundance: NA
len: 15
j_gene: TRBJ2-3
CDR3aa: CASSYSGQGHNTQYF
CDR3nt: TGTGCCAGCAGTTACTCGGGGCAGGGCCATAATACGCAGTATTTT

d_gene: TRBD2
v_gene: TRBV5-6
abundance: NA
len: 14
j_gene: TRBJ2-7
CDR3aa: CASGTSGGAREQYF
CDR3nt: TGTGCCAGCGGGACTAGCGGGGGGGCCAGGGAGCAGTACTTC

d_gene: TRBD1
v_gene: TRBV19
abundance: NA
len: 15
j_gene: TRBJ2-7
CDR3aa: CASSLGGQGSYEQYF
CDR3nt: TGTGCCAGTAGTCTTGGGGGACAGGGATCCTACGAGCAGTACTTC

d_gene: TRBD1
v_gene: TRBV7-8
abundance: NA
len: 15
j_gene: TRBJ2-1
CDR3aa: CASSRDRVSYNEQFF
CDR3nt: TGTGCCAGCAGCCGAGACAGGGTATCCTACAATGAGCAGTTCTTC

d_gene: NA
v_gene: TRBV11-3
abundance: NA
len: 14
j_gene: TRBJ2-3
CDR3aa: CASSLRQGTDTQYF
CDR3nt: TGTGCCAGCAGCTTAAGGCAGGGCACAGATACGCAGTATTTT

d_gene: NA
v_gene: TRBV20-1
abundance: once
len: 13
j_gene: TRBJ2-5
CDR3aa: CSASLGIGETQYF
CDR3nt: TGCAGTGCTAGTCTAGGTATTGGGGAGACCCAGTACTTC

d_gene: NA
v_gene: TRBV14
abundance: NA
len: 15
j_gene: TRBJ2-1
CDR3aa: CASSQVAGAYNEQFF
CDR3nt: TGTGCCAGCAGCCAAGTCGCGGGCGCCTACAATGAGCAGTTCTTC

d_gene: NA
v_gene: TRBV5-6
abundance: NA
len: 14
j_gene: TRBJ1-1
CDR3aa: CASRLPGQNTEAFF
CDR3nt: TGTGCCAGCAGACTTCCAGGGCAAAACACTGAAGCTTTCTTT

d_gene: TRBD1
v_gene: TRBV19
abundance: once
len: 15
j_gene: TRBJ2-7
CDR3aa: CASSIGQGLSYEQYF
CDR3nt: TGTGCCAGTAGTATTGGACAGGGACTCTCCTACGAGCAGTACTTC

d_gene: NA
v_gene: TRBV2
abundance: NA
len: 12
j_gene: TRBJ1-1
CDR3aa: CASSENGGEAFF
CDR3nt: TGTGCCAGCAGTGAAAATGGCGGTGAAGCTTTCTTT

d_gene: TRBD1
v_gene: TRBV9
abundance: NA
len: 14
j_gene: TRBJ1-6
CDR3aa: CASSVKQGDSPLHF
CDR3nt: TGTGCCAGCAGCGTCAAACAGGGGGACTCACCCCTCCACTTT